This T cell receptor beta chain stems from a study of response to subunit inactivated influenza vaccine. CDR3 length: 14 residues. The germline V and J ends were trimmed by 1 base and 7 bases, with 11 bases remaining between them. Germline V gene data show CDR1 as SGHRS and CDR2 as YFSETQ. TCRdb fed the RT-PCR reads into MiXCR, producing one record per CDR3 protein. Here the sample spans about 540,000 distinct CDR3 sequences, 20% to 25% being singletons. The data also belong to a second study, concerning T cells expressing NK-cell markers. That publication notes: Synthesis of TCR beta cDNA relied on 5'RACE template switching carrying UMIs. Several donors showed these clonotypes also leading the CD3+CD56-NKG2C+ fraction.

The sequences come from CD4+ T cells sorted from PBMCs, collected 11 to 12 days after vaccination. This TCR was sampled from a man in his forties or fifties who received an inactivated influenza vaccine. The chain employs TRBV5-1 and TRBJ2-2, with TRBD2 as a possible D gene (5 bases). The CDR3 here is CASSLSGSGGELFF. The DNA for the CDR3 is TGCGCCAGCAGCTTGTCGGGGAGCGGCGGGGAGCTGTTTTTT.